This TCR beta chain was recovered during a study of T cell responses to AZD1222 COVID-19 vaccine (dated by TCRdb to about 2021). Broadly, across the study: AZD1222 recipients with second doses at about 4 weeks or about 12 weeks were pooled, because spike-specific TCR depth and breadth did not differ between schedules. Enrollment into the trials was organized by age into subgroups of 18-55, 56-69 and 70-plus years, and those subgroups contained roughly 140, 27 and 60 TCR-sequenced participants, respectively. A total of 233 trial participants underwent TCR sequencing, of whom about 210 had received two doses of AZD1222 and some 25 had received two doses of the MenACWY control vaccine.

The paper's findings and limits, for the study overall: The whole spike protein was spanned by vaccine-associated CD4 TCRs, and dominant responses were seen in regions 160-218 and 743-854. In the small 56-69-year group, the increase in depth fell short of significance, most likely because of low power. Because no day 14 peak-response samples were available, repertoires were characterized only after the peak T cell response. Only a handful of AZD1222 recipients were SARS-CoV-2 seropositive at baseline, limiting conclusions about previously exposed vaccinees. Epitopes outside the regions mutated in the B.1.351 and B.1.1.7 variants were reportedly recognized by nearly half of the unique spike-specific TCRs. A significant rise in spike-specific TCR breadth and depth was observed after two AZD1222 doses relative to day 0 and relative to MenACWY recipients. Most participants were white British and females outnumbered males, and the authors suggested that clonal diversity may have been underestimated.

Interpreted using the paper, the time point label stands for: baseline before first vaccination. The vaccinee samples were drawn from two UK trials, COV001 and COV002, one of which was a single-blind randomized controlled phase 2/3 trial testing AZD1222 (ChAdOx1 nCoV-19) in healthy adults. For TCRbeta chain sequencing, PBMC samples from trial participants were taken at day 0 and at day 28 after the second dose. The CDR3 regions of human TCRbeta chains were subjected to immunosequencing. Regarding the original processing steps: TCRs in the repertoires were matched against a reference library of SARS-CoV-2-specific TCRs that had been generated with the MIRA antigen-specificity platform. Breadth meant the fraction of unique TCRs that were SARS-CoV-2-associated, whereas depth meant the fraction of total T cells that were SARS-CoV-2-associated. Using the MIRA data, each spike-specific TCR was mapped to the spike region that the TCR reacts to and placed in a CD4 or CD8 class. Log10-transformed breadth and depth values were compared by one-way ANOVA with Sidak's multiple comparisons tests. The clones in this table, taken by TCRdb from immuneACCESS, are in-frame only. Not every clone is retained; where verified, under half of the shortfall comes from an unresolved V gene, and the cause of the rest is unknown. For V, J and clone size, that table is used; D and trimming come from the DNA. In this sample the table shows about 130,000 clones, 85% to 95% of which occur a single time. The biggest ten clones account for just over 5% of the sample.

In the case of this clone: Its antigen remains unidentified. Per-nucleotide qualities are absent, and no much larger clonotype sits a single base away.

CDR1 is given as LGHDT and CDR2 as YNNKEL, both from the germline V gene (reference sequence). The CDR3 sequence holds 14 residues, the cysteine and phenylalanine included. Only the CDR3 region is kept as DNA, spanning 42 bases read in frame from base 1. V sheds 1 base and J sheds 4 bases, leaving 9 bases between their ends. The sequencing here drew on peripheral blood, taken on day 0 of AZD1222 vaccination. Rearrangement joined TRBV3-1 (or the pseudogene TRBV3-2) to TRBJ2-3; TRBD1 could be the D gene, as 6 bases match. The clonotype comes from an adult in good health. The DNA sequence follows: TGTGCCAGCAGCCAAGTTCAGGGGTCAGATACGCAGTATTTT. It is translated as CASSQVQGSDTQYF.